This TCR beta chain was captured in a study of regulatory T cells. The PCR used 52 TRBV and 13 TRBJ primers. The table came from immunoSEQ multiplex PCR; TCRdb's copy has only in-frame clones and leaves some out. The sample lists some 38,000 clones, over 75% occurring once. Autoimmunity was present in every CD3G-deficient patient, worse in two. Patients aged 2 to 39 years had fewer naive and more memory CD4+ and CD8+ T cells. Regulatory (CD25-high CD127-low) and conventional (CD25-low CD127-high) CD4+ T cells were sorted separately. Trimming stripped 10 bases from V and 4 bases from J, with 17 bases between. The CDR3 extends over 13 amino acids. Germline-derived CDR1 and CDR2 are MDHEN and SYDVKM. Study results and caveats: Skewed V and J usage and few unique V-J pairs marked patient repertoires, most in Tregs. Hydrophobic residues at CDR3 positions 6 and 7 were enriched in conventional CD4+ T cells of CD3G-deficient patients.

On this clone itself: As yet, its antigen is unknown.

The sequence came from a person aged 18 to 35 with CD3G deficiency. The specimen sequenced was conventional CD4+ T cells sorted from blood. The V call is TRBV28, the J call TRBJ2-7; no reliable D call. The CDR3 sequence: CATQRVNLYEQYF. CDR3 nucleotides: TGTGCCACCCAAAGAGTAAATTTGTACGAGCAGTACTTC.